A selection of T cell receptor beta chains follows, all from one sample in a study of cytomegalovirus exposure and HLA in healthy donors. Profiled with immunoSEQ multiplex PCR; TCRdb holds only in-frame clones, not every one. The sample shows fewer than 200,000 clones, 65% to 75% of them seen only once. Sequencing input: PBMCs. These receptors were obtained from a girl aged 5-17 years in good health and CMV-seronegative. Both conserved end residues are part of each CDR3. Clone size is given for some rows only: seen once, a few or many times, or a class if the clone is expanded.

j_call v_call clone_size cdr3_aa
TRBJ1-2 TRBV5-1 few CASNKFGDMDLSGYTF
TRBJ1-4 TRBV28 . CASSFPGQGLAKLFF
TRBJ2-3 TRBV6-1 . CASSVTGVADTQYF
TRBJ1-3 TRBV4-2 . CASSQDGLSGNTIYF
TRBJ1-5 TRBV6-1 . CASYREMGQPQHF
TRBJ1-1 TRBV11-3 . CASSNRRNTEAFF
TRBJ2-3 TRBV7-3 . CASSLTAGTDTQYF
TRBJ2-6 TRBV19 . CASQDRAGANVLTF
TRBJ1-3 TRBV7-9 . CASSLTTSSGNTIYF
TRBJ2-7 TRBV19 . CASSIGAGRVADEQYF
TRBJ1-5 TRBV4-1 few CASSPTGGGQPQHF
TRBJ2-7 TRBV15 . CATSRDLRGSYEQYF
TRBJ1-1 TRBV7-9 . CASSPKDRGVTEAFF
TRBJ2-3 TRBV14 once CASSLGQADTQYF
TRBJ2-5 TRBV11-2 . CASSLWRREETQYF
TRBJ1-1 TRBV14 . CASRREVGTEAFF
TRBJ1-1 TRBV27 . CASTKRGPTMNTEAFF
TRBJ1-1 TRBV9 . CASSVVDIRKNTEAFF
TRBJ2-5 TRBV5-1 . CASSSQTSGGQETQYF
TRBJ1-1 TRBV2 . CASIGQANTEAFF
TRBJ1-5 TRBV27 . CASSFTTGGNQPQHF
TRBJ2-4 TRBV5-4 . CASSPLLTGGNIQYF
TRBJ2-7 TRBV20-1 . CSARSAGVQYF
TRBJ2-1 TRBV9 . CASSVVSSASEQFF